This T cell receptor (beta chain) was sequenced during a study of T-cell memory formation after mild COVID-19. Study conclusions and caveats: Contracting clones localized mainly to CM and EM when CD4+ and mainly to EMRA when CD8+. Among clones peaking at day 37 in the second wave, SARS-CoV-2 specificity remained unconfirmed. Day 15 to 85 contractors were CD4/CD8 balanced; later expanders leaned CD4+.

V lost 1 base to trimming and J lost 2 bases, with 8 bases between them. CDR1 and CDR2 (germline): DFQATT, SNEGSKA (reference sequence). The CDR3 covers 13 residues. cDNA libraries for TCR alpha and TCR beta, carrying sample barcodes and UMIs, came from 5'RACE with constant-segment primers. TCRdb reprocessed the 5' RACE reads via MiXCR and lists one record per CDR3 protein. This table holds roughly 160,000 distinct CDR3 sequences, approximately 13% found once. This clonotype was counted only a few times. Antigen specificity is unknown. The receptor was derived from a man aged 18 to 30 who had mild COVID-19 (a few samples of this study predate the infection). Cell type and time point are not known. The chain uses TRBV20-1 and TRBJ2-5; a weak D match, TRBD2 (5 bases). Specimen: PBMCs or a T cell subset sorted from them (not recorded which). CDR3 amino acids: CSARVRAQETQYF. CDR3 DNA sequence: TGCAGTGCTAGAGTGCGGGCACAAGAGACCCAGTACTTC.